The entry below describes one T cell receptor beta chain. What it binds is not known. PCR employed 60 Vbeta and 13 Jbeta primers. The protocol was immunoSEQ multiplex PCR, while the TCRdb copy is restricted to in-frame clones and leaves out a portion. The sample records about 43,000 clones, approximately 60% being singletons. CDR1 and CDR2 (germline): LGHNA, YSLEER. V dropped 1 base and J dropped 5 bases, with 12 bases sitting between them. This CDR3 spans 15 amino acids. This sample is part of a study of cytomegalovirus exposure and HLA in healthy donors. The study's findings and limits: For most subjects, TCR beta sequences were reported to predict HLA-A and HLA-B alleles with accuracy.

This rearrangement joins TRBV4-3 to TRBJ2-1, with a tentative D call TRBD1 (5 bases). This TCR was sampled from a human donor in good health. The material sequenced was PBMCs. Here the CDR3 DNA reads TGCGCCAGCAGCCAAGTCCTACAGGTAAACAATGAGCAGTTCTTC. Amino acid sequence: CASSQVLQVNNEQFF.